Shown below are 11 T cell receptor beta chains from a single sample sequenced in a study of T cells in localized non-small cell lung cancer. Clones were sequenced by immunoSEQ multiplex PCR, and TCRdb holds only the in-frame ones, with some missing. The sample lists about 60,000 clones, about 90% occurring once. Sequencing used peripheral blood, obtained before any cancer treatment. These receptor sequences come from a woman aged 40-70 years with stage I lung adenocarcinoma.

Here the CDR3 DNA reads TGTGCCAGCAGCTTGTTGACAGGGGAAAGGAACTATGGCTACACCTTC. This gives the protein CASSLLTGERNYGYTF. This chain links TRBV7-9 with TRBJ1-2; 8 nucleotides align to TRBD1. The CDR3 loop spans 16 amino acids. V shed 3 bases and J 2 bases; nucleotides not matched to a gene: 8. Germline V gene sequence: CDR1 SEHNR, CDR2 FQNEAQ (reference sequence).

CDR3 loop: CASDGTGKGNEKLFF. The DNA of the CDR3 is TGTGCCAGCGACGGGACAGGGAAGGGTAATGAAAAACTGTTTTTT. This rearrangement joins TRBV2 to TRBJ1-4, with TRBD1 matching over 9 bases. CDR1 SNHLY and CDR2 FYNNEI come from the germline V gene. The CDR3 contains 15 residues. Germline trimming cut 8 bases from V and 4 bases from J; bases unmatched to any gene: 8.

The chain carries TRBV15 and TRBJ1-1; D remains unclear. Germline V gives CDR1 LNHNV, CDR2 YYDKDF (reference sequence). V was shortened by 0 bases and J by 0 bases, with 2 bases between the two germline ends. The CDR3 has 13 amino acids. The CDR3 is CATSRDLNTEAFF. In DNA form, the CDR3 reads TGTGCCACCAGCAGAGATTTGAACACTGAAGCTTTCTTT.

The genes are TRBV10-3 and TRBJ1-2; 7 bases agree with TRBD1. Trimming at V came to 8 bases and at J to 4 bases, leaving 7 bases not matched to a gene. CDR1 and CDR2 from the germline V gene are ENHRY and SYGVKD. The CDR3 covers 13 residues. In DNA form, the CDR3 reads TGTGCCATCCGGGGACAGATCGGCTATGGCTACACCTTC. It yields the protein CAIRGQIGYGYTF.

The rearrangement joins TRBV19 to TRBJ1-2; TRBD1 is a possible D gene (5 bases). Germline V gives CDR1 LNHDA, CDR2 SQIVND (reference sequence). V was pared by 4 bases and J by 4 bases, with 10 bases between. The CDR3 runs 13 residues. In DNA form, the CDR3 reads TGTGCCAGTAGTAAGCAGGGCCTCTATGGCTACACCTTC. Its translation: CASSKQGLYGYTF.

A few counts support this clone. The rearrangement links TRBV10-2 to TRBJ1-1, with a weak D call TRBD1 (6 bases). Germline CDR1 and CDR2: WSHSY and SAAADI. The CDR3 length is 13 residues. V was shortened by 6 bases and J by 4 bases, with 12 bases between the two germline ends. The CDR3 sequence is CASRQGYGTEAFF. The CDR3 DNA reads as TGCGCCAGCAGACAGGGCTATGGCACTGAAGCTTTCTTT.

Here the CDR3 reads CASSSGGENTEAFF. The CDR3 region has the DNA TGTGCCAGCAGTTCAGGGGGCGAGAACACTGAAGCTTTCTTT. V gene TRBV28 combines with J gene TRBJ1-1; 8 bases align to TRBD1. The CDR3 contains 14 residues. The V and J ends lost 4 bases and 1 base, in that order; junction bases with no gene match: 2. In germline, CDR1 is MDHEN, CDR2 SYDVKM. The full variable domain, rest sourced from reference TRBV28 and TRBJ1-1, is DVKVTQSSRYLVKRTGEKVFLECVQDMDHENMFWYRQDPGLGLRLIYFSYDVKMKEKGDIPEGYSVSREKKERFSLILESASTNQTSMYLCASSSGGENTEAFFGQGTRLTVV.

The genes are TRBV19 and TRBJ1-1; D may be TRBD1 (5 bases). The germline V and J ends were trimmed by 2 bases and 8 bases, with 18 bases remaining between them. The germline V gene has CDR1 LNHDA and CDR2 SQIVND (reference sequence). This CDR3 comprises 15 residues. CDR3 DNA: TGTGCCAGTAGTATATGGTCGGGGCAGGGCCCCGAAGCTTTCTTT. It specifies CASSIWSGQGPEAFF.

V and J are TRBV6-1 and TRBJ1-1; maybe TRBD1 (5 bases). This CDR3 is 13 amino acids long. Germline V lookup: CDR1 MNHNS, CDR2 SASEGT. V was pared by 3 bases and J by 4 bases, with 9 bases between. CDR3 nucleotide sequence: TGTGCCAGCAGTGAGACAGTAGGCACTGAAGCTTTCTTT. Translating gives CASSETVGTEAFF.

The chain couples TRBV5-1 to TRBJ1-4; no firm D call. The ends were cut back, 4 bases at V and 0 bases at J, with 7 bases in the middle. The CDR3 is 14 amino acids. Germline CDR1 reads SGHRS; CDR2 reads YFSETQ. As DNA, the CDR3 is TGCGCCAGCAGCCGGGAACCAACTAATGAAAAACTGTTTTTT. This sequence encodes CASSREPTNEKLFF.

This rearrangement joins TRBV7-2 to TRBJ2-5; D is perhaps TRBD1 or TRBD2 (5 bases each). Trimming pared 1 base from V and 1 base from J, leaving 7 bases between. The germline V gene has CDR1 SGHTA and CDR2 FQGNSA. This CDR3 contains 14 residues. The CDR3 nucleotides are TGTGCCAGCAGCTTAGGGGACGTCCAAGAGACCCAGTACTTC. This encodes CASSLGDVQETQYF.